The 28 T cell receptor beta chains below were found in one sample sequenced in a study of blood T cell repertoires in COVID-19. This table comes from immunoSEQ multiplex PCR, and its TCRdb copy is limited to in-frame clones, with some not included. The sample has about 140,000 clones; around 80% are singletons. Source material: peripheral blood. These receptors came from an older woman with acute or convalescent COVID-19.

V usage is TRBV10-3 and J usage is TRBJ2-1; TRBD1 matches 9 bases. Germline values: CDR1 ENHRY, CDR2 SYGVKD. V trimming: 2 bases; J trimming: 3 bases; junction bases outside the gene matches: 5. CDR3 length equals 16 residues. The CDR3, as DNA: TGTGCCATCAGTGAGCGGGGACAGGGAGGCTACAATGAGCAGTTCTTC. Translation: CAISERGQGGYNEQFF.

The chain joins TRBV7-2 to TRBJ2-1; 10 nucleotides agree with TRBD2. The CDR3 runs to 16 residues. The germline V gene has CDR1 SGHTA and CDR2 FQGNSA. V was pared by 6 bases and J by 7 bases, with 12 bases of the junction left unmatched. Written as DNA, the CDR3 is TGTGCCAGCAGTCTTGGGGGGCTAGCGGGAGCGAATGAGCAGTTCTTC. Protein product: CASSLGGLAGANEQFF.

This clone was counted between two and nine times. V is TRBV4-1 and J is TRBJ2-1; TRBD2 agrees at 11 bases. The CDR3 contains 17 residues. V trimming: 4 bases; J trimming: 0 bases; junction bases outside the gene matches: 5. Germline CDR1 and CDR2: MGHRA and YSYEKL. CDR3 nucleotides: TGCGCCAGCAGCCTCATAGCGGGAGGGGGCTCCTACAATGAGCAGTTCTTC. Protein sequence: CASSLIAGGGSYNEQFF.

The rearrangement joins TRBV2 to TRBJ2-5; 7 nucleotides align to TRBD2. CDR1 is SNHLY, CDR2 FYNNEI, per germline. After removal of 8 bases from V and 6 bases from J, the junction contained 9 bases not matched to a gene. The CDR3 length is 13 residues. Written as DNA, the CDR3 is TGTGCCAGCGATCCGGGACTACTGAAGACCCAGTACTTC. This gives the protein CASDPGLLKTQYF.

The rearrangement joins TRBV6-1 to TRBJ2-3; a weak D match, TRBD1 (5 bases). CDR1 MNHNS and CDR2 SASEGT come from the germline V gene. V dropped 3 bases and J dropped 5 bases, with 15 bases sitting between them. The CDR3 consists of 15 residues. The CDR3 sequence is CASSDTGSLVDTQYF. The DNA of the CDR3 is TGTGCCAGCAGTGACACAGGTTCCCTAGTAGATACGCAGTATTTT.

The sample holds one count of this clone. The chain carries TRBV18 and TRBJ2-7, with 9 bases identical to TRBD2. Germline V CDR1 and CDR2: KGHSH, LQKENI. The J segment lost 3 bases and the V segment lost 0 bases, leaving 0 bases of the junction unmatched. The length of the CDR3 is 14 residues. The chain's CDR3 is CASSPPTSGYEQYF. The CDR3 nucleotides read TGTGCCAGCTCACCACCGACTAGCGGCTACGAGCAGTACTTC.

V usage is TRBV6-2 or TRBV6-3 and J usage is TRBJ2-7, with 11 bases matching TRBD1. Germline CDR1 MNHEY, CDR2 SVGEGT. The CDR3 covers 14 residues. Trimming at V came to 4 bases and at J to 6 bases, leaving 5 bases not matched to a gene. This CDR3 reads CASSSRTGGGEQYF. CDR3 nucleotide sequence: TGTGCCAGCAGTTCTCGGACAGGGGGCGGCGAGCAGTACTTC.

V usage is TRBV25-1 and J usage is TRBJ2-7, with 7 positions matching TRBD2. The CDR3 contains 16 residues. CDR1 is MGHDK, CDR2 SYGVNS, per germline. After removal of 1 base from V and 2 bases from J, the junction contained 8 bases not matched to a gene. The CDR3 sequence: CASSESTAGKTYEQYF. The CDR3, as DNA: TGTGCCAGCAGTGAATCCACAGCGGGAAAAACCTACGAGCAGTACTTC.

This sequence joins TRBV12-3 or TRBV12-4 and TRBJ2-3; tentatively, D is TRBD2 (5 bases). This CDR3 is built from 11 residues. V dropped 6 bases and J dropped 14 bases, with 15 bases sitting between them. The CDR3: CASSADFRRYF. The DNA of the CDR3 is TGTGCCAGCAGCGCGGACTTTCGTCGGTATTTT.

This clone has just a few counts. The chain carries TRBV27 and TRBJ2-7; tentatively, D is TRBD2 (5 bases). This CDR3 is built from 14 residues. V dropped 5 bases and J dropped 2 bases, with 13 bases sitting between them. The germline V gene has CDR1 MNHEY and CDR2 SMNVEV (reference sequence). The CDR3 loop reads CASSPTGLPYEQYF. The CDR3, as DNA: TGTGCCAGCAGTCCCACGGGGTTACCCTACGAGCAGTACTTC.

The chain links TRBV11-3 to TRBJ2-3; D call uncertain. The V gene's germline CDR1 is SGHNT and CDR2 YENEEA. The germline V and J ends were trimmed by 4 bases and 0 bases, with 2 bases remaining between them. This CDR3 spans 12 amino acids. The CDR3 nucleotides are TGTGCCAGCAGCTCAAGCACAGATACGCAGTATTTT. Protein sequence: CASSSSTDTQYF.

The DNA of the CDR3 is TGTGCCAGCAGCATAACAGGCCCCATGGAGCCCCAGCATTTT. It translates to CASSITGPMEPQHF. The chain is built from TRBV27 and TRBJ1-5, with a tentative D call TRBD1 (5 bases). This CDR3 is 14 amino acids long. Germline-derived CDR1 and CDR2 are MNHEY and SMNVEV (reference sequence). The V end lost 6 bases, the J end lost 8 bases, and 17 bases lay between the germline ends.

A single count supports this clone. This chain uses TRBV9 with TRBJ2-7; a weak D match, TRBD2 (5 bases). CDR3 size: 12 residues. The germline CDR1 and CDR2 sequences are SGDLS and YYNGEE. V was trimmed by 4 bases and J by 6 bases, leaving 11 bases between them. CDR3 sequence: CASSLTSGEQYF. CDR3 sequence (DNA): TGTGCCAGCAGCCTCACTAGTGGCGAGCAGTACTTC.

This chain connects TRBV2 to TRBJ1-4; D call uncertain. Germline-derived CDR1 and CDR2 are SNHLY and FYNNEI. V was cut by 6 bases and J by 4 bases, with 9 bases left in between. There are 13 residues in the CDR3. The CDR3 protein is CASRQDYNEKLFF. The CDR3 DNA reads as TGTGCCAGCAGGCAGGACTATAATGAAAAACTGTTTTTT.

V and J are TRBV2 and TRBJ2-1; D is unresolved. The CDR3 is made up of 12 amino acids. V lost 1 base to trimming and J lost 12 bases, with 10 bases between them. CDR1 and CDR2 (germline): SNHLY, FYNNEI. CDR3 DNA sequence: TGTGCCAGCAGTGAAGAAGATTTCGGGCAGTTCTTC. Translating it yields CASSEEDFGQFF.

V and J are TRBV6-5 and TRBJ1-4; D remains unclear. V dropped 2 bases and J dropped 7 bases, with 8 bases sitting between them. The CDR3 totals 13 residues. Per germline, CDR1 MNHEY and CDR2 SVGAGI. The CDR3 spells CASSYEEGEKLFF. The CDR3 DNA is TGTGCCAGCAGTTACGAAGAGGGTGAAAAACTGTTTTTT.

This chain uses TRBV2 with TRBJ1-2; 8 bases are a match to TRBD1. This CDR3 contains 15 residues. V was clipped by 1 base and J by 5 bases; unmatched bases: 6. Per germline, CDR1 SNHLY and CDR2 FYNNEI. CDR3 amino acids: CASSEEGQDFYGYTF. For the CDR3, the DNA is TGTGCCAGCAGTGAAGAGGGACAGGACTTTTATGGCTACACCTTC.

The chain carries TRBV6-5 and TRBJ2-7; 9 bases match TRBD2. V trimming: 4 bases; J trimming: 6 bases; junction bases outside the gene matches: 13. CDR3 length equals 16 residues. Germline CDR1 MNHEY, CDR2 SVGAGI. CDR3 loop: CASSFAGTSSISEQYF. The CDR3 DNA reads as TGTGCCAGCAGTTTCGCCGGGACTAGCTCCATCAGCGAGCAGTACTTC.

This clone has a handful of counts. The genes are TRBV2 and TRBJ1-2; tentative D call: TRBD1 (5 bases). CDR1 and CDR2 from the germline V gene are SNHLY and FYNNEI. Trimming stripped 1 base from V and 4 bases from J, with 13 bases between. The CDR3 sequence is 15 residues long. CDR3 in DNA: TGTGCCAGCAGTGAAGAGGGTAGGGGCGGCTATGGCTACACCTTC. Amino acids: CASSEEGRGGYGYTF.

This chain connects TRBV5-1 to TRBJ1-1; 9 bases align to TRBD1. Per germline, CDR1 SGHRS and CDR2 YFSETQ. Germline trimming cut 0 bases from V and 1 base from J; bases unmatched to any gene: 4. The CDR3 covers 16 residues. The CDR3 protein is CASSLDRGLGNTEAFF. The CDR3 coding sequence is TGCGCCAGCAGCTTGGACAGGGGGCTCGGGAACACTGAAGCTTTCTTT.

The J gene is TRBJ2-4, the V gene TRBV9; 8 nucleotides line up with TRBD2. V was clipped by 0 bases and J by 7 bases; unmatched bases: 6. Germline CDR1 is SGDLS and CDR2 is YYNGEE. The CDR3 spans 15 residues. CDR3 nucleotide sequence: TGTGCCAGCAGCGTAGGAGGTAGCGGGGAGAACATTCAGTACTTC. Its translation is CASSVGGSGENIQYF.

The V gene is TRBV20-1, the J gene TRBJ1-2; tentatively, D is TRBD1 (5 bases). V lost 0 bases, J lost 12 bases, and 11 bases lay in between. Germline V gives CDR1 DFQATT, CDR2 SNEGSKA (reference sequence). This CDR3 comprises 11 residues. In DNA, the CDR3 is TGCAGTGCTAGAGACAGGGAGGTAAACACCTTC. It translates to CSARDREVNTF.

The chain uses TRBV18 and TRBJ1-4; D call uncertain. In germline, CDR1 is KGHSH, CDR2 LQKENI. The CDR3 has 16 residues. Trimming removed 3 bases from V and 8 bases from J, with 19 bases in between. CDR3 in amino acids: CASSPDQTRQAEKLFF. The CDR3 bases are TGTGCCAGCTCACCGGATCAGACTAGACAAGCGGAAAAACTGTTTTTT. The full variable domain, with the rest looked up from reference TRBV18 and TRBJ1-4, is NAGVMQNPRHLVRRRGQEARLRCSPMKGHSHVYWYRQLPEEGLKFMVYLQKENIIDESGMPKERFSAEFPKEGPSILRIQQVVRGDSAAYFCASSPDQTRQAEKLFFGSGTQLSVL.

This chain uses TRBV7-3 with TRBJ2-3; TRBD2 matches 7 bases. The trim removed 0 bases at V and 8 bases at J, leaving 17 bases unmatched. Per the germline V gene, CDR1 is SGHTA and CDR2 is FQGTGA. The length of the CDR3 is 18 residues. The CDR3 loop is CASSLTGASSGRGGTQYF. In nucleotides, the CDR3 is TGTGCCAGCAGCTTAACTGGGGCCTCTAGCGGCCGGGGAGGTACGCAGTATTTT. The full variable domain, with the rest looked up from reference TRBV7-3 and TRBJ2-3, is GAGVSQTPSNKVTEKGKYVELRCDPISGHTALYWYRQSLGQGPEFLIYFQGTGAADDSGLPNDRFFAVRPEGSVSTLKIQRTERGDSAVYLCASSLTGASSGRGGTQYFGPGTRLTVL.

The chain joins TRBV5-1 to TRBJ2-3; 9 bases are shared with TRBD1. The germline gives CDR1 SGHRS, CDR2 YFSETQ. The CDR3 runs to 15 residues. Unmatched junction bases numbered 5, after V lost 0 bases and J lost 6 bases. CDR3 amino acids: CASSLEDRGTDTQYF. The CDR3 DNA reads as TGCGCCAGCAGCTTGGAGGACAGGGGAACCGATACGCAGTATTTT.

This rearrangement joins TRBV30 to TRBJ1-4, with 8 bases that match TRBD1. The CDR3 is 13 residues long. Losses at the gene ends were 3 bases for V and 7 bases for J; bases not matched to a gene: 4. CDR1 is GTSNPN and CDR2 is SVGIG in the germline V gene (reference sequence). The DNA of the CDR3 is TGTGCCTGGAGGACAGGGGCGTTTGAAAAACTGTTTTTT. Its translation: CAWRTGAFEKLFF.

This rearrangement joins TRBV30 to TRBJ2-7; D is perhaps TRBD2 (6 bases). CDR1 and CDR2 from the germline V gene are GTSNPN and SVGIG (reference sequence). Trimming removed 4 bases at V and 3 bases at J, with 13 bases between. The CDR3 runs 13 residues. The CDR3 loop is CAWNPGVIYEQYF. The CDR3 DNA follows: TGTGCCTGGAACCCGGGGGTTATCTACGAGCAGTACTTC.

The chain has TRBV2 and TRBJ2-2; 8 nucleotides agree with TRBD2. The CDR3 totals 15 residues. CDR1 is SNHLY, CDR2 FYNNEI, per germline. Germline trimming cut 4 bases from V and 3 bases from J; bases unmatched to any gene: 4. CDR3: CASSAGRADTGELFF. DNA for the CDR3: TGTGCCAGCAGTGCCGGGAGGGCCGACACCGGGGAGCTGTTTTTT.